This TCR beta chain comes out of a study of blood T cell repertoires in COVID-19 (dated by TCRdb to 2020 to 2021). Regarding the complete study: Samples from collaborators originated in the United States, Italy and Spain and spanned both the acute and convalescent phases of COVID-19. A de-identified subject ID, COVID-19 status, age in years and sex were almost always included in the sample metadata. The repertoires were released in a freely available public database intended as a resource for research on the immune response to SARS-CoV-2. Samples came from the ongoing ImmuneRACE study (first 160 participants) plus 1,254 subjects from 6 global collaborators. Where available, HLA class I and class II types were taken from metadata supplied by the sample provider and were not determined by assay-based typing. The dataset comprised deeply sampled blood TCRbeta repertoires from subjects exposed to, actively infected with, or recovered from COVID-19. The material from the prospective study consisted of cDNA or gDNA derived from T cells, B-cell-depleted T cells, or PBMCs. Study-level results and caveats: Clinical and demographic metadata were provided uncurated, with the amount varying by source and participant.

Comments on this clone: Its antigen specificity is not known. It has no much larger one-base neighbor in the sample; base qualities were not kept.

Relative to germline, V is missing 0 bases and J is missing 8 bases, with 15 bases of the junction outside any gene match. For CDR1 and CDR2, the germline V gene lists MGHRA and YSYEKL. Counted from cysteine to phenylalanine, this CDR3 has 18 amino acids. Only CDR3 DNA remains: 54 bases, in frame from the first base. TCRbeta CDR3 regions were amplified from genomic DNA by means of the immunoSEQ Assay, a bias-controlled multiplex PCR. The source study handled its data this way. The number of nucleated cells in each sample was estimated from the amplification of reference gene primers within the assay. To quantify the absolute abundance of each unique TCRbeta CDR3 rearrangement, sequence reads were collapsed and filtered. For each sample, productive Simpson clonality was calculated as the square root of Simpson's diversity index across productive rearrangements. TCRdb holds this immuneACCESS table with in-frame rearrangements only. Some clones are missing; in checked studies, unresolved V genes explain under half, and the rest has no known cause. V, J and clone size are those of that table, while D and trimming were read from the DNA. Across this sample there are approximately 74,000 clones, with around 90% seen only once. The top ten clones comprise about 7.3% of the sample.

Each collaborating institution followed its own protocols to collect whole blood in K2EDTA tubes. For TCRbeta analysis, collaborators shipped samples in one of three forms: frozen whole blood, isolated PBMCs, or DNA extracted from either of those sample types. The sample was peripheral blood. This chain is built from TRBV4-1 and TRBJ1-4, with 7 bases aligning to TRBD1. The sequence was obtained from a man between 70 and 80 years old with acute or convalescent COVID-19. The nucleotide sequence reads TGCGCCAGCAGCCAAGATCGGCGGAGGGGGCGGCGGGTCGAAAAACTGTTTTTT. This sequence encodes CASSQDRRRGRRVEKLFF.